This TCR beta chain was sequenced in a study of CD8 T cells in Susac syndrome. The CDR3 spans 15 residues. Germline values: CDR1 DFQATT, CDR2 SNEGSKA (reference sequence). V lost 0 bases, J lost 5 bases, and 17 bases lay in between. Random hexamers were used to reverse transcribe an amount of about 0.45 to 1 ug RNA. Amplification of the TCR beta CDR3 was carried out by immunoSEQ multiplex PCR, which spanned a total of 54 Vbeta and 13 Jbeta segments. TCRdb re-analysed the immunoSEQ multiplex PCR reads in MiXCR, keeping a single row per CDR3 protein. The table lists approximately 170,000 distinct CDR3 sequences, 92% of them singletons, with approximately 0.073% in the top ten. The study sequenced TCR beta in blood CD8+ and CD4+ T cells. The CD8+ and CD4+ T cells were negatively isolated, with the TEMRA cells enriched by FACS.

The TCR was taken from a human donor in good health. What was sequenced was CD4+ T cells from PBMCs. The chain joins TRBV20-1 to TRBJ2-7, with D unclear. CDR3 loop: CSARDPAGQNHEQYF. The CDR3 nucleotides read TGCAGTGCTAGAGATCCGGCCGGGCAGAACCACGAGCAGTACTTC.